These 9 T cell receptor beta chains came from one sample sequenced in a study of beta chain features in type 1 diabetes. As every portion of the isolated RNA was reverse transcribed, the sequencing read expressed TCRB transcripts. The assay was immunoSEQ multiplex PCR, and TCRdb's table has in-frame clones only and misses some. Here the sample spans around 340,000 clones, roughly a fifth being singletons. The sequencing input was naive CD4+ T cells from blood. The receptors here all came from a woman under 30 in good health.

In its sample, this clone was seen a few times. The chain uses TRBV5-1 and TRBJ2-7, with 7 bases lining up with TRBD2. Germline CDR1 and CDR2: SGHRS and YFSETQ. The ends lost 0 bases at V and 0 bases at J; junction bases unmatched: 9. The CDR3 is made up of 17 amino acids. The CDR3 region is CASSLAAGRGSSYEQYF. As DNA, the CDR3 is TGCGCCAGCAGCTTGGCCGCAGGGCGGGGGAGCTCCTACGAGCAGTACTTC.

The chain employs TRBV9 and TRBJ2-1; TRBD2 aligns across 7 bases. The CDR3 loop spans 16 amino acids. CDR1 is SGDLS, CDR2 YYNGEE, per germline. J lost 9 bases, V lost 0 bases, and 12 bases had no gene match. The CDR3 is CASSVGLAAGLGEQFF. CDR3 in DNA: TGTGCCAGCAGCGTAGGCCTAGCGGCTGGGTTGGGTGAGCAGTTCTTC.

The chain combines TRBV9 with TRBJ1-6, with a weak D call TRBD1 (6 bases). The CDR3 runs to 17 residues. CDR1 and CDR2 from the germline V gene are SGDLS and YYNGEE. Trimming shortened V by 4 bases and J by 10 bases, and 24 bases separated the two germline ends. Here the CDR3 reads CASSPSQAWGHLSPLHF. The DNA for the CDR3 is TGTGCCAGCAGCCCCTCCCAGGCCTGGGGGCACCTATCACCCCTCCACTTT.

This chain uses TRBV29-1 with TRBJ1-2, with 8 nucleotides matching TRBD1. CDR3 length: 14 residues. V shed 6 bases, J shed 4 bases, and the junction held 10 bases outside the gene matches. The germline gives CDR1 SQVTM, CDR2 ANQGSEA. DNA of the CDR3: TGCAGCGTCGCCGGGACAGGAGACTTCTATGGCTACACCTTC. Translating gives CSVAGTGDFYGYTF.

The gene calls are TRBV6-6 and TRBJ1-2, with 8 bases that match TRBD1. J gave up 3 bases and V 5 bases, and 2 bases lay outside the gene matches. This CDR3 is 13 amino acids long. Germline lookup yields CDR1 MNHNY and CDR2 SVGAGI (reference sequence). The CDR3 nucleotides are TGTGCCAGCAGTGGACAGGGCTACTATGGCTACACCTTC. Translated: CASSGQGYYGYTF.

This chain joins TRBV9 and TRBJ2-1; 9 positions match TRBD2. Germline V gene lookup returns CDR1 SGDLS and CDR2 YYNGEE. The J segment lost 8 bases and the V segment lost 4 bases, leaving 10 bases of the junction unmatched. CDR3 length: 15 amino acids. The CDR3 here is CASSNSGSRTDEQFF. The CDR3 nucleotides are TGTGCCAGCAGCAATAGCGGGAGCCGCACAGATGAGCAGTTCTTC.

Remarks on this clone: Mismatch with germline at one junction end may stem from a read error. This chain joins TRBV15 and TRBJ2-1; possibly TRBD2 for D (6 bases). CDR3 length: 11 amino acids. Germline CDR1 reads LNHNV; CDR2 reads YYDKDF (reference sequence). Here the CDR3 DNA reads TGTGCCACCAGCGTCCGGGACTCTTTGATCTTC. Amino acids: CATSVRDSLIF.

Here the CDR3 reads CASSYDRDYGYTF. The CDR3 nucleotides read TGTGCCAGCAGTTATGACAGGGACTATGGCTACACCTTC. The V and J genes are TRBV7-2 and TRBJ1-2; 7 nucleotides agree with TRBD1. Germline values: CDR1 SGHTA, CDR2 FQGNSA. This CDR3 contains 13 residues. V dropped 6 bases and J dropped 3; count of bases not matched to a gene: 4.

Only a few counts were recorded for this clone. V is TRBV30 and J is TRBJ2-5, with D uncertain. CDR3 length: 13 amino acids. V shed 0 bases and J shed 2 bases, with 7 bases lying between them. Germline V gene sequence: CDR1 GTSNPN, CDR2 SVGIG (reference sequence). CDR3 sequence reads: CAWSVAPQETQYF. The CDR3 DNA reads TGTGCCTGGAGTGTAGCCCCTCAAGAGACCCAGTACTTC.